This T cell receptor (beta chain) is drawn from a study of blood T cells in healthy people across ages (dated by TCRdb to between 2014 and 2016). In terms of the full investigation: In model experiments, roughly one uniquely barcoded TCR beta cDNA molecule per two T cells was captured by template switching. Four age groups were formed from the donors: young (average 16 years), middle-aged (just under 40), aged (about 62) and long-lived (less than 85). Two additional independent replicas of 1 million unique cDNA reads from the same blood draw were analyzed for two donors (one aged 18 to 29 and one aged 80 or older). The study measured age-related changes in TCR beta repertoire diversity using deep sequencing normalized with unique cDNA molecular identifiers. To avoid experimental bias, donors of different ages were distributed randomly across sequencing lanes.

Details on this clonotype: It lacks a known antigen. Being one base from a much bigger clone, this may be a read error.

Summary of the overall study and its limitations: Estimates of total diversity based on one million sequenced T cells were regarded as lower bounds and as underestimates. As age increased, observed TCR beta diversity per million T cells dropped in a roughly linear way, and a significant reduction was already evident by age 40. Bulk unsorted PBMC profiling prevented conclusive comparison of naive and antigen-experienced compartments. Observed TCR beta diversity correlated strongly with the percentage of naive T cells measured by flow cytometry. Compared with the aged group, more naive CD4+ T cells, fewer expanded clones and increased TCR diversity were shown by the long-lived group, suggesting age selection. The CMV infection status of donors was not known, potentially confounding age-related changes in expanded clonotypes.

The junction shows trimming of 6 bases on V and 10 bases on J, and the gene matches do not reach 12 bases of it. Measured from the cysteine to the phenylalanine, the CDR3 is 15 residues long. Of all the DNA, just the CDR3 is kept, 45 bases in frame from base 1. Per the germline V gene (reference sequence), MNHNY is the CDR1 and SVGAGI is the CDR2. The roughly 39 donors, aged 6 to 90 years, were systemically healthy Caucasian individuals from Russia. Each donor gave 8.5 to 10 milliliters of peripheral blood, collected into EDTA-treated Vacutainer tubes. Ficoll-Paque density-gradient centrifugation was used to isolate PBMCs, with at least 6.5 million per sample. Trizol reagent was used to extract total RNA from the PBMCs, yielding at least 5 micrograms per sample. For every donor, flow cytometry on a PBMC aliquot measured the percentage of naive CD45RAhigh/CD27high T cells. Preparation of the library involved 5' RACE. The sequencing machine was an Illumina HiSeq 2500. The second PCR ran for roughly 6 to 11 cycles and used a J-beta primer mix along with a sample-barcoded 5' primer. Each TCR beta cDNA molecule received a unique molecular identifier from a template-switch 5' adaptor carrying 12 random nucleotides. Each sample yielded at least 2.5 million CDR3-containing paired-end reads. All of the RNA was converted into first-strand cDNA using the Mint cDNA synthesis kit, with a TRBC-specific oligonucleotide serving as the primer. After uracil-DNA glycosylase treatment, a first 18-cycle PCR used universal primers M1SS and BC2_uni_R on all cDNA. The original pipeline was this. Normalization of each sample was performed by random selection of 1 million high-quality reads, each carrying a distinct molecular identifier. Instead of being binned into consensus sequences, reads that shared molecular identifiers were thrown out. MiTCR, with a Q25 quality threshold and the strictest error-elimination algorithm, was used for CDR3 identification, clonotype clustering and error correction. A nonparametric unseen species model with Euler transformation was used to estimate lower-bound total TCR beta diversity. TCRdb reprocessed the public reads (quality trimming at Q25 with fastp, clone calling with MiXCR) and kept in-frame beta chains. Under each unique CDR3 protein, matching rows form one entry showing the most common genes and DNA. TCRdb, rather than the study authors, made the V and J calls. The sample table contains some 320,000 distinct CDR3 sequences; only one count was recorded for roughly 27% of them. 29% of the sample comes from the top ten.

The specimen sequenced was blood. The rearrangement joined TRBV6-6 to TRBJ1-6, with 7 junctional bases fitting TRBD1. The receptor was derived from a woman in her 70s in good health. The CDR3 protein is CASSSRTGQGSPLHF. The sequenced DNA is TGTGCCAGCAGCTCCCGGACAGGCCAGGGATCACCCCTCCACTTT.